One and the same sample provided the 20 T cell receptor beta chains below, sequenced in a study of blood T cell repertoires in COVID-19. TCRdb keeps only in-frame clones here, not all; method: immunoSEQ multiplex PCR. The sample consists of more than 150,000 clones, roughly 84% of them appearing once. Sequenced input: PBMCs or T cells enriched from blood (not recorded which). All receptors derive from a woman aged 45-59 years who had recovered from COVID-19.

V is TRBV15 and J is TRBJ1-2; TRBD1 agrees at 7 bases. With V trimmed by 0 bases and J by 5 bases, 6 bases remained unmatched. This CDR3 has 15 amino acids. CDR1 LNHNV and CDR2 YYDKDF come from the germline V gene (reference sequence). The CDR3 DNA reads TGTGCCACCAGCAGAGATCGTGCCAGGGGGTATGGCTACACCTTC. Protein product: CATSRDRARGYGYTF.

This clone appeared a few times. The rearrangement uses TRBV10-3 and TRBJ1-2; TRBD1 matches at 7 bases. Germline trimming cut 1 base from V and 7 bases from J; bases unmatched to any gene: 6. CDR3 length: 14 amino acids. CDR1 ENHRY and CDR2 SYGVKD come from the germline V gene. The CDR3 protein is CAISEFVTGLGYTF. For the CDR3, the DNA is TGTGCCATCAGTGAGTTCGTGACAGGGCTTGGCTACACCTTC.

This clone appeared once. A read error may produce the germline difference seen at one junction end. This rearrangement joins TRBV7-7 to TRBJ2-5; D perhaps matches TRBD1 (6 bases). The CDR3 is 15 residues long. Germline CDR1 SSHAT, CDR2 FNYEAQ (reference sequence). The CDR3 protein is CASSLVGAGQETQYF. CDR3 in DNA: TGTGCTAGCAGCTTAGTGGGGGCAGGCCAAGAGACCCAGTACTTC.

This chain connects TRBV6-4 to TRBJ2-7; D gene uncertain. V was trimmed by 6 bases and J by 1 base, leaving 10 bases between them. CDR1 is MRHNA and CDR2 is SNTAGT in the germline V gene. The CDR3 runs to 13 residues. This CDR3 is CASSRRGSYEQYF. In DNA form, the CDR3 reads TGTGCCAGCAGCCGACGAGGTTCCTACGAGCAGTACTTC.

The genes are TRBV12-3 or TRBV12-4 and TRBJ1-5; no definite D call. This CDR3 is 13 amino acids long. V gave up 7 bases and J gave up 8 bases, with 15 bases separating them. The CDR3 region has the DNA TGTGCCAGCACCCCGGGTTCCGGGGAGCCCCAGCATTTT. This sequence encodes CASTPGSGEPQHF.

CDR3 nucleotides: TGTGCCAGCAGCGGGAGACTAGCGGGAAGCACAGATACGCAGTATTTT. This gives the protein CASSGRLAGSTDTQYF. The gene calls are TRBV9 and TRBJ2-3, with 11 bases lining up with TRBD2. Germline lookup yields CDR1 SGDLS and CDR2 YYNGEE. Trimming cost V 3 bases and J 0 bases; bases outside gene matches: 3. The CDR3 consists of 16 residues.

The V gene is TRBV6-5, the J gene TRBJ2-7; 9 nucleotides line up with TRBD2. V lost 5 bases and J lost 3; bases outside the gene matches: 5. Germline V gene data show CDR1 as MNHEY and CDR2 as SVGAGI. CDR3 length: 14 residues. This CDR3 is CASSIAGENYEQYF. CDR3 nucleotide sequence: TGTGCCAGCAGTATAGCGGGGGAGAACTACGAGCAGTACTTC.

This clone was picked up one time. The chain combines TRBV9 with TRBJ2-2; 7 bases are shared with TRBD2. Germline trimming cut 3 bases from V and 6 bases from J; bases unmatched to any gene: 5. Germline values: CDR1 SGDLS, CDR2 YYNGEE. The CDR3 consists of 14 residues. The CDR3 here is CASSEGGSAGELFF. The CDR3 region has the DNA TGTGCCAGCAGCGAAGGCGGGAGCGCCGGGGAGCTGTTTTTT.

J is TRBJ2-7 and V is TRBV7-9; D is unclear. V lost 5 bases, J lost 2 bases, and 7 bases lay in between. The CDR3 contains 12 residues. The germline V gene has CDR1 SEHNR and CDR2 FQNEAQ (reference sequence). In DNA, the CDR3 is TGTGCCAGCAGCCTAAAAACCTACGAGCAGTACTTC. Translated, it gives CASSLKTYEQYF.

This chain links TRBV2 with TRBJ2-4; D is unresolved. The germline V and J ends were trimmed by 7 bases and 4 bases, with 8 bases remaining between them. Germline V gene sequence: CDR1 SNHLY, CDR2 FYNNEI. CDR3 length: 12 residues. The CDR3 region has the DNA TGTGCCAGCAAACTCGAAAAAAACATTCAGTACTTC. Translation gives CASKLEKNIQYF.

The V and J genes are TRBV10-3 and TRBJ2-1, with 8 bases matching TRBD1. CDR1 is ENHRY and CDR2 is SYGVKD in the germline V gene. This CDR3 comprises 14 residues. With 10 bases clipped from V and 3 bases from J, the junction kept 8 bases outside the gene matches. The CDR3 reads CATMGQDNYNEQFF. The DNA of the CDR3 is TGTGCCACCATGGGACAGGACAACTACAATGAGCAGTTCTTC.

This clone has only one observation. The CDR3 sequence: CASSLGQGYTF. The CDR3 DNA reads TGTGCCAGCAGCTTGGGACAGGGGTACACCTTC. The J gene is TRBJ1-2, the V gene TRBV5-4; TRBD1 agrees at 8 bases. CDR1 is SGHNT and CDR2 is YYREEE in the germline V gene (reference sequence). The CDR3 runs to 11 residues. V shed 0 bases and J 11 bases; nucleotides not matched to a gene: 0.

This rearrangement joins TRBV9 to TRBJ1-3, with a tentative D call TRBD1 (5 bases). The CDR3 covers 14 residues. The V gene's germline CDR1 is SGDLS and CDR2 YYNGEE. V was cut by 0 bases and J by 6 bases, with 10 bases left in between. DNA for the CDR3: TGTGCCAGCAGCGTAGGAGAGACAGCAAACACCATATATTTT. Its protein product is CASSVGETANTIYF.

The chain uses TRBV15 and TRBJ1-2; D not resolved. V dropped 3 bases and J dropped 3 bases, with 17 bases sitting between them. CDR3 length: 16 amino acids. Looked up from germline, CDR1 is LNHNV and CDR2 is YYDKDF (reference sequence). CDR3 nucleotides: TGTGCCACCAGCAGGGATAAAGCATGGAGGGACTATGGCTACACCTTC. Its translation: CATSRDKAWRDYGYTF.

The genes are TRBV13 and TRBJ1-3; D not resolved. V was trimmed by 4 bases and J by 1 base, leaving 11 bases between them. Per the germline V gene, CDR1 is PRHDT and CDR2 is FYEKMQ (reference sequence). The CDR3 consists of 15 residues. CDR3 protein: CASSSREVSGNTIYF. The CDR3 nucleotides read TGTGCCAGCAGCTCAAGGGAGGTATCTGGAAACACCATATATTTT.

The V gene is TRBV20-1, the J gene TRBJ2-7, with 7 nucleotides matching TRBD2. The CDR3 length is 14 residues. Germline V gives CDR1 DFQATT, CDR2 SNEGSKA (reference sequence). V dropped 3 bases and J dropped 5; count of bases not matched to a gene: 10. CDR3 region: CSASTGTTGDEQYF. The CDR3, as DNA: TGCAGTGCTAGTACCGGGACTACCGGGGACGAGCAGTACTTC.

V usage is TRBV4-2 and J usage is TRBJ1-5; TRBD1 matches at 10 bases. Trimming cost V 5 bases and J 5 bases; bases outside gene matches: 12. Germline CDR1 is LGHNA and CDR2 is YNFKEQ. The CDR3 covers 17 residues. CDR3 DNA sequence: TGTGCCAGCAGCGCCGGACTTTCCGGGACAGGGGATCAGCCCCAGCATTTT. Its protein is CASSAGLSGTGDQPQHF.

This chain connects TRBV7-3 to TRBJ2-5, with a possible D match to TRBD2 (6 bases). The germline V gene has CDR1 SGHTA and CDR2 FQGTGA. This CDR3 is built from 13 residues. V gave up 1 base and J gave up 5 bases, with 8 bases separating them. This chain's CDR3 is CASSLSAGETQYF. The CDR3 region has the DNA TGTGCCAGCAGCTTAAGTGCGGGGGAGACCCAGTACTTC. The whole variable domain, remainder taken from reference TRBV7-3 and TRBJ2-5, is GAGVSQTPSNKVTEKGKYVELRCDPISGHTALYWYRQSLGQGPEFLIYFQGTGAADDSGLPNDRFFAVRPEGSVSTLKIQRTERGDSAVYLCASSLSAGETQYFGPGTRLLVL.

This rearrangement joins TRBV27 to TRBJ1-2; no clear D gene. The V end lost 3 bases, the J end lost 6 bases, and 11 bases lay between the germline ends. The CDR3 is made up of 13 amino acids. Germline CDR1 MNHEY, CDR2 SMNVEV (reference sequence). The CDR3 reads CASSLSRRDGYTF. In nucleotides, the CDR3 is TGTGCCAGCAGTTTGTCTCGGAGGGATGGCTACACCTTC.

The V and J genes are TRBV18 and TRBJ1-4, with TRBD1 matching over 9 bases. The germline CDR1 and CDR2 sequences are KGHSH and LQKENI. The V and J ends lost 3 bases and 0 bases, in that order; junction bases with no gene match: 2. The length of the CDR3 is 16 residues. The DNA of the CDR3 is TGTGCCAGCTCACCGGGACAGGGCGCAACTAATGAAAAACTGTTTTTT. Its protein is CASSPGQGATNEKLFF.